These T cell receptor beta chains were read from a single sample in a study of patients and donors after allogeneic stem cell transplantation. MiXCR was run by TCRdb on the RT-PCR reads, yielding one entry per CDR3 protein. The sample lists around 240,000 distinct CDR3 sequences; over 12% were seen once. Input material: blood, either unsorted or a sorted T cell fraction (not recorded which). Receptor source: a human donor who was either an allogeneic HSCT recipient or a stem cell or donor lymphocyte infusion donor (not recorded which). It is not recorded whose cells these are; they may come from a transplant donor. The CDR3 runs from the conserved cysteine through the conserved F or W. The D gene is left open where the match is weak. Clone size appears in some rows only: once, few, many, or a class for an expanded clone.

clone_size j_call d_call cdr3_length v_call cdr3_nt cdr3_aa
few TRBJ1-4 TRBD1 14 TRBV14 TGTGCCAGCAGCCGACAGGGGGCAGGCGAAAAACTGTTTTTT CASSRQGAGEKLFF
many TRBJ1-1 . 13 TRBV20-1 TGCAGTGCTAGAGCCGGGGGAATCGCTGAAGCTTTCTTT CSARAGGIAEAFF
many TRBJ1-2 TRBD1 13 TRBV5-6 TGTGCCAGCAGCCCTTGGGACAGGGATGGCTACACCTTC CASSPWDRDGYTF
. TRBJ1-2 . 13 TRBV27 TGTGCCAGCAGTTTAACTCAGAGCGGGGGCTACACCTTC CASSLTQSGGYTF
many TRBJ1-1 TRBD1 14 TRBV30 TGTGCCTGGAGTGGCCACAGGGGGAACACTGAAGCTTTCTTT CAWSGHRGNTEAFF
once TRBJ2-7 TRBD1 11 TRBV10-3 TGTGCCAGGGGACAGGGAGGCGAGCAGTACTTC CARGQGGEQYF
many TRBJ2-2 . 18 TRBV5-1 TGCGCCAGCAGCTTGAGGTCCCCCCGGGACTCGAACACCGGGGAGCTGTTTTTT CASSLRSPRDSNTGELFF
many TRBJ1-2 . 12 TRBV7-2 TGTGCCAGCAGCTTTTCTTACGCCGGCTACACCTTC CASSFSYAGYTF
few TRBJ1-5 TRBD1 14 TRBV7-2 TGTGCCAGCAGCCGGACAGGGTTTCTGTCAGCCCAGCATTTT CASSRTGFLSAQHF
. TRBJ2-7 TRBD2 14 TRBV12-3/TRBV12-4 TGTGCCAGCAGTTTATCGCTAGCGGGCAACGAGCAGTACTTC CASSLSLAGNEQYF
many TRBJ1-5 . 15 TRBV5-1 TGCGCCAGCAGCCGAGACGGGGATGTCAATCAGCCCCAGCATTTT CASSRDGDVNQPQHF
few TRBJ2-6 . 16 TRBV5-8 TGTGCCAGCAGCTTGCAGGTTACCTCTGGGGCCAACGTCCTGACTTTC CASSLQVTSGANVLTF